Below are 19 T cell receptor beta chains sequenced from a single sample in a study of cytomegalovirus exposure and HLA in healthy donors. The PCR had 60 Vbeta and 13 Jbeta primers. TCRdb keeps only in-frame clones here, not all; method: immunoSEQ multiplex PCR. The specimen's table records 180,000 or so clones. Sequencing was carried out using PBMCs. These receptors all stem from a boy aged 10-17 years in good health and CMV-seronegative.

The CDR3 bases are TGTGCCAGCAGACTCGACAGACCAAGAGTTACGTTCTTC. Translation gives CASRLDRPRVTFF. The chain combines TRBV6-5 with TRBJ2-1; D possibly corresponds to TRBD1 (5 bases). V lost 6 bases to trimming and J lost 15 bases, with 21 bases between them. Germline lookup yields CDR1 MNHEY and CDR2 SVGAGI. The CDR3 sequence is 13 residues long.

This chain links TRBV19 with TRBJ1-1; the D gene is possibly TRBD1 (6 bases). Trimming stripped 7 bases from V and 5 bases from J, with 14 bases between. The CDR3 contains 13 residues. Germline CDR1 and CDR2: LNHDA and SQIVND (reference sequence). For the CDR3, the DNA is TGTGCCAGTAATCAGGGGAGAGGGACTGAAGCTTTCTTT. Translation gives CASNQGRGTEAFF.

This rearrangement joins TRBV5-1 to TRBJ1-1, with D uncertain. The V end was cut by 1 base, the J end by 5 bases, with 9 bases between. The CDR3 runs 13 residues. From germline, CDR1 is SGHRS and CDR2 YFSETQ. The chain's CDR3 is CASSLNTETEAFF. In DNA, the CDR3 is TGCGCCAGCAGCTTGAATACGGAGACTGAAGCTTTCTTT.

This CDR3 is CASSQEGGAGGPGEQFF. DNA for the CDR3: TGTGCCAGCAGCCAAGAAGGGGGAGCGGGGGGGCCAGGTGAGCAGTTCTTC. This chain uses TRBV4-2 with TRBJ2-1, with 10 bases fitting TRBD2. The germline V gene encodes CDR1 LGHNA and CDR2 YNFKEQ. The CDR3 sequence is 17 residues long. J was trimmed by 9 bases and V by 0 bases; bases with no gene match: 11.

The chain uses TRBV20-1 and TRBJ1-2; possible D gene TRBD1, 6 bases. Trimming pared 8 bases from V and 8 bases from J, leaving 15 bases between. The CDR3 contains 11 residues. Germline CDR1 reads DFQATT; CDR2 reads SNEGSKA (reference sequence). The CDR3 bases are TGCAGTACCGAATCAGGGGACGGCTACACCTTC. Translation: CSTESGDGYTF.

This chain links TRBV30 with TRBJ1-4, with unresolved D. Germline lookup yields CDR1 GTSNPN and CDR2 SVGIG (reference sequence). V was cut by 8 bases and J by 7 bases, with 20 bases left in between. This CDR3 comprises 14 residues. The CDR3 loop is CAVTRRATTEKLFF. The CDR3 coding sequence is TGTGCCGTTACTAGACGGGCTACGACTGAAAAACTGTTTTTT.

This chain joins TRBV29-1 and TRBJ2-1, with 8 positions matching TRBD2. This CDR3 comprises 15 residues. Per the germline V gene, CDR1 is SQVTM and CDR2 is ANQGSEA. J gave up 4 bases and V 3 bases, and 8 bases lay outside the gene matches. The CDR3 bases are TGCAGCGTTGAGAACGGGGGGGCCGCGTACAATGAGCAGTTCTTC. Its protein is CSVENGGAAYNEQFF.

The V gene is TRBV5-6, the J gene TRBJ2-5; D possibly corresponds to TRBD2 (6 bases). CDR1 is SGHDT and CDR2 is YYEEEE in the germline V gene. Trimming took 0 bases from V and 5 from J, leaving 14 bases between them. This CDR3 has 15 amino acids. The CDR3 DNA sequence: TGTGCCAGCAGCTTGGACCTGCATGGAGGGGAGACCCAGTACTTC. Translation gives CASSLDLHGGETQYF.

The chain couples TRBV2 to TRBJ1-4; 8 positions agree with TRBD1. Germline V gives CDR1 SNHLY, CDR2 FYNNEI. CDR3 length: 17 amino acids. Germline trimming cut 8 bases from V and 0 bases from J; bases unmatched to any gene: 11. The CDR3 nucleotides read TGTGCCAGCGTACGAACCGGGACAGGAGCAACTAATGAAAAACTGTTTTTT. Translated: CASVRTGTGATNEKLFF.

V is TRBV7-3 and J is TRBJ2-1; TRBD2 agrees at 11 bases. With 6 bases clipped from V and 6 bases from J, the junction kept 4 bases outside the gene matches. There are 14 residues in the CDR3. Per the germline V gene, CDR1 is SGHTA and CDR2 is FQGTGA. The CDR3 nucleotides are TGTGCCAGCAGTTTAGCGGGGGGGTTCAATGAGCAGTTCTTC. It specifies CASSLAGGFNEQFF.

This chain joins TRBV4-2 and TRBJ2-5; D may be TRBD1 (5 bases). Germline V gene sequence: CDR1 LGHNA, CDR2 YNFKEQ. Trimming removed 0 bases from V and 5 bases from J, with 13 bases in between. CDR3 length: 15 amino acids. In DNA, the CDR3 is TGTGCCAGCAGCCAAGATCAGGGTCGCTGGGAGACCCAGTACTTC. Translated, it gives CASSQDQGRWETQYF.

A note on this clone: Other DNA sequences within the sample encode an identical CDR3. The chain employs TRBV7-3 and TRBJ1-1; TRBD1 might be the D (5 bases). Germline V gene lookup returns CDR1 SGHTA and CDR2 FQGTGA. The V end was cut by 5 bases, the J end by 3 bases, with 13 bases between. The CDR3 covers 14 residues. CDR3 sequence (DNA): TGTGCCAGCAGCCTTACCGGGGGGGACACTGAAGCTTTCTTT. Its translation: CASSLTGGDTEAFF.

V usage is TRBV7-3 and J usage is TRBJ2-1; D might be TRBD1 (6 bases). The V gene's germline CDR1 is SGHTA and CDR2 FQGTGA. This CDR3 region has 15 residues. Trimming pared 5 bases from V and 0 bases from J, leaving 11 bases between. CDR3 sequence: CASSPGHFSYNEQFF. The CDR3 bases are TGTGCCAGCAGCCCGGGACACTTCTCCTACAATGAGCAGTTCTTC.

This chain uses TRBV29-1 with TRBJ2-7; 14 nucleotides agree with TRBD2. V was clipped by 6 bases and J by 2 bases; unmatched bases: 9. The germline gives CDR1 SQVTM, CDR2 ANQGSEA. The CDR3 runs to 16 residues. In DNA form, the CDR3 reads TGCAGCGTATCCGGGACTAGCGGGGGAGATGCCTACGAGCAGTACTTC. This translates into CSVSGTSGGDAYEQYF.

This rearrangement joins TRBV6-1 to TRBJ1-1; a possible D gene is TRBD1 (5 bases). Germline V lookup: CDR1 MNHNS, CDR2 SASEGT. Deletions cut 7 bases from V and 1 base from J, with 13 bases between. This CDR3 region has 14 residues. The chain's CDR3 is CASNRSQENTEAFF. The CDR3 coding sequence is TGTGCCAGCAATCGATCACAGGAGAACACTGAAGCTTTCTTT.

This chain connects TRBV7-6 to TRBJ2-6; D call uncertain. Trimming shortened V by 2 bases and J by 0 bases, and 11 bases separated the two germline ends. Germline lookup yields CDR1 SGHVS and CDR2 FNYEAQ. The CDR3 loop spans 17 amino acids. This CDR3 is CASSLLLTSSGANVLTF. The DNA for the CDR3 is TGTGCCAGCAGCTTACTGTTAACCAGCTCTGGGGCCAACGTCCTGACTTTC.

The chain links TRBV6-1 to TRBJ2-1; possible D gene TRBD2, 7 bases. The CDR3 sequence is 15 residues long. Germline CDR1 and CDR2: MNHNS and SASEGT. V dropped 5 bases and J dropped 3 bases, with 14 bases sitting between them. CDR3 protein: CASSPGAGVYNEQFF. For the CDR3, the DNA is TGTGCCAGCAGTCCAGGGGCGGGGGTCTACAATGAGCAGTTCTTC.

The rearrangement uses TRBV7-9 and TRBJ2-5; D perhaps matches TRBD1 (6 bases). The CDR3 totals 15 residues. V was cut by 1 base and J by 5 bases, with 14 bases left in between. Germline loops: CDR1 SEHNR, CDR2 FQNEAQ (reference sequence). The CDR3 spells CASSLVSGVKETQYF. CDR3 sequence (DNA): TGTGCCAGCAGCTTAGTCTCAGGGGTTAAGGAGACCCAGTACTTC.

The V call is TRBV27, the J call TRBJ2-7, with TRBD2 identical over 8 bases. The germline V gene has CDR1 MNHEY and CDR2 SMNVEV (reference sequence). The CDR3 totals 13 residues. The trim removed 4 bases at V and 6 bases at J, leaving 5 bases unmatched. The DNA for the CDR3 is TGTGCCAGCAGTTGGGCAAGCGGGAGCGAGCAGTACTTC. This codes for CASSWASGSEQYF.